This T cell receptor beta chain emerged from a study of cytomegalovirus exposure and HLA in healthy donors. General observations from the study: No immune exposure information besides CMV serostatus was available. Earlier analysis found most TCR beta V segments productive about 87% or about 30% of the time. Under in vitro conditions, a few CMV-associated chains were confirmed as specific for CMV antigens.

The PCR employed 60 Vbeta primers together with 13 Jbeta primers. Only in-frame clones appear in the TCRdb table, and some are missing; sequencing was by immunoSEQ multiplex PCR. The sample lists about 160,000 clones, 83% occurring once. Turning to this clone: What it binds is unknown.

The clonotype comes from a man aged 50 to 59 in good health and CMV-seropositive. Sequencing was carried out using PBMCs.

DNA of the CDR3: TGTGCCAGCAGCTTGGGATTCTCGCGGGGAGGGGGCACCGGGGAGCTGTTTTTT. This translates into CASSLGFSRGGGTGELFF. The rearrangement uses TRBV5-4 and TRBJ2-2; D may be TRBD2 (7 bases). Trimming removed 0 bases at V and 4 bases at J, with 19 bases between. The germline gives CDR1 SGHNT, CDR2 YYREEE (reference sequence). The CDR3 loop spans 18 amino acids. The full variable domain, rest sourced from reference TRBV5-4 and TRBJ2-2, is ETGVTQSPTHLIKTRGQQVTLRCSSQSGHNTVSWYQQALGQGPQFIFQYYREEENGRGNFPPRFSGLQFPNYSSELNVNALELDDSALYLCASSLGFSRGGGTGELFFGEGSRLTVL.